These T cell receptor beta chains were read from a single sample in a study of beta chain features in type 1 diabetes. Profiled with immunoSEQ multiplex PCR; TCRdb holds only in-frame clones, not every one. The sample lists 200,000 to 250,000 clones, 68% occurring once. Specimen: naive CD4+ T cells from blood. These receptors were collected from a man younger than 40 in good health. Both conserved end residues are part of each CDR3. A D gene is named only where the DNA matches it firmly. Some rows mark clone size as missing; the rest say once, few, many or name a class of expanded clone.

D gene: NA; clone size: NA; V gene: TRBV5-6; J gene: TRBJ2-7; CDR3 protein: CASSFRTYEQYF; CDR3 DNA: TGTGCCAGCAGCTTTAGAACCTACGAGCAGTACTTC
D gene: NA; clone size: NA; V gene: TRBV4-1; J gene: TRBJ2-5; CDR3 protein: CASSQDAGFQETQYF; CDR3 DNA: TGCGCCAGCAGCCAAGATGCAGGTTTCCAAGAGACCCAGTACTTC
D gene: NA; clone size: NA; V gene: TRBV5-1; J gene: TRBJ2-5; CDR3 protein: CASSFTGGGGETQYF; CDR3 DNA: TGCGCCAGCAGCTTTACGGGAGGGGGCGGAGAGACCCAGTACTTC
D gene: TRBD2; clone size: NA; V gene: TRBV30; J gene: TRBJ2-7; CDR3 protein: CAWSVSGGPGREQYF; CDR3 DNA: TGTGCCTGGAGTGTATCGGGAGGGCCCGGTCGCGAGCAGTACTTC
D gene: NA; clone size: NA; V gene: TRBV29-1; J gene: TRBJ2-5; CDR3 protein: CSATERQETQYF; CDR3 DNA: TGCAGCGCCACTGAGCGGCAAGAGACCCAGTACTTC
D gene: NA; clone size: NA; V gene: TRBV14; J gene: TRBJ2-3; CDR3 protein: CASSQEQTRALGTDTQYF; CDR3 DNA: TGTGCCAGCAGCCAAGAACAGACGAGAGCTCTCGGCACAGATACGCAGTATTTT
D gene: NA; clone size: NA; V gene: TRBV5-1; J gene: TRBJ2-5; CDR3 protein: CASSSWGWGETQYF; CDR3 DNA: TGCGCCAGCAGCTCCTGGGGATGGGGAGAGACCCAGTACTTC
D gene: NA; clone size: NA; V gene: TRBV27; J gene: TRBJ2-3; CDR3 protein: CASSSRLSPGQYF; CDR3 DNA: TGTGCCAGCAGCTCGAGACTCAGTCCGGGACAGTATTTT
D gene: NA; clone size: NA; V gene: TRBV2; J gene: TRBJ2-1; CDR3 protein: CASSVTAWGNEQFF; CDR3 DNA: TGTGCCAGCAGTGTCACGGCCTGGGGGAATGAGCAGTTCTTC
D gene: TRBD2; clone size: NA; V gene: TRBV29-1; J gene: TRBJ2-2; CDR3 protein: CSVAPGLAGGELFF; CDR3 DNA: TGCAGCGTAGCCCCGGGACTAGCTGGCGGGGAGCTGTTTTTT
D gene: TRBD2; clone size: NA; V gene: TRBV4-3; J gene: TRBJ2-7; CDR3 protein: CASSPRTSGSYYEQYF; CDR3 DNA: TGCGCCAGCAGCCCCCGGACTAGCGGGAGCTACTACGAGCAGTACTTC
D gene: TRBD2; clone size: NA; V gene: TRBV2; J gene: TRBJ2-3; CDR3 protein: CASRQTGGPTDTQYF; CDR3 DNA: TGTGCCAGCAGGCAAACGGGGGGGCCCACAGATACGCAGTATTTT
D gene: TRBD2; clone size: few; V gene: TRBV4-3; J gene: TRBJ2-5; CDR3 protein: CASSQGLAGGETQYF; CDR3 DNA: TGCGCCAGCAGCCAAGGACTAGCGGGAGGAGAGACCCAGTACTTC
D gene: TRBD2; clone size: NA; V gene: TRBV29-1; J gene: TRBJ2-5; CDR3 protein: CSVHMGLAGGRGETQYF; CDR3 DNA: TGCAGCGTTCATATGGGACTAGCGGGAGGGCGAGGAGAGACCCAGTACTTC
D gene: TRBD1; clone size: NA; V gene: TRBV10-3; J gene: TRBJ1-5; CDR3 protein: CAIGTDSNQPQHF; CDR3 DNA: TGTGCCATCGGGACAGATAGCAATCAGCCCCAGCATTTT
D gene: NA; clone size: once; V gene: TRBV20-1; J gene: TRBJ2-7; CDR3 protein: CSASSAEQYF; CDR3 DNA: TGCAGTGCATCCTCAGCCGAGCAGTACTTC
D gene: NA; clone size: NA; V gene: TRBV5-6; J gene: TRBJ2-7; CDR3 protein: CASSFKTLRYEQYF; CDR3 DNA: TGTGCCAGCAGCTTCAAGACCCTAAGATACGAGCAGTACTTC
D gene: NA; clone size: NA; V gene: TRBV2; J gene: TRBJ2-4; CDR3 protein: CASTGENIQYF; CDR3 DNA: TGTGCCAGCACCGGCGAAAACATTCAGTACTTC
D gene: NA; clone size: NA; V gene: TRBV30; J gene: TRBJ2-7; CDR3 protein: CAWSRKDLPSYEQYF; CDR3 DNA: TGTGCCTGGAGTAGGAAGGACCTACCTTCCTACGAGCAGTACTTC
D gene: NA; clone size: NA; V gene: TRBV29-1; J gene: TRBJ2-3; CDR3 protein: CSVRGQTLSGDTQYF; CDR3 DNA: TGCAGCGTTAGGGGACAGACACTTAGCGGAGATACGCAGTATTTT
D gene: TRBD2; clone size: NA; V gene: TRBV18; J gene: TRBJ2-7; CDR3 protein: CASSPLAGASYEQYF; CDR3 DNA: TGTGCCAGCTCACCCCTAGCGGGAGCCTCCTACGAGCAGTACTTC
D gene: NA; clone size: once; V gene: TRBV30; J gene: TRBJ1-1; CDR3 protein: CAWMGGTRAEAFF; CDR3 DNA: TGTGCCTGGATGGGGGGAACCCGCGCTGAAGCTTTCTTT
D gene: NA; clone size: few; V gene: TRBV7-9; J gene: TRBJ2-7; CDR3 protein: CASSLHSYEQYF; CDR3 DNA: TGTGCCAGCAGCTTGCACTCCTACGAGCAGTACTTC
D gene: NA; clone size: few; V gene: TRBV29-1; J gene: TRBJ2-5; CDR3 protein: CSVEDGSLVRETQYF; CDR3 DNA: TGCAGCGTAGAGGACGGTAGTCTGGTGAGAGAGACCCAGTACTTC
D gene: NA; clone size: NA; V gene: TRBV30; J gene: TRBJ2-1; CDR3 protein: CAWNLDRYNEQFF; CDR3 DNA: TGTGCCTGGAATCTAGACAGGTACAATGAGCAGTTCTTC